The 22 T cell receptor beta chains in this list originate from one sample, sequenced in a study of identical twins. TCRdb reprocessed the 5' RACE reads via MiXCR and lists one record per CDR3 protein. Of 700,000 or so distinct CDR3 sequences in the sample, around 8.6% were seen once. The same data also went into a second study, on yellow fever vaccine responses in identical twins.

The sequencing sample was made of PBMCs. The receptors stem from a young woman in good health.

The chain recombines TRBV2 with TRBJ2-7, with 10 bases identical to TRBD1. There are 15 residues in the CDR3. The V segment lost 5 bases and the J segment 2 bases; nucleotides outside the gene matches: 6. Germline V gene sequence: CDR1 SNHLY, CDR2 FYNNEI. Here the CDR3 DNA reads TGTGCCAGCAGTCCCCCCGGGACAGGGGCCTACGAGCAGTACTTC. The encoded protein is CASSPPGTGAYEQYF.

The chain employs TRBV27 and TRBJ2-4, with D perhaps given as TRBD1 or TRBD2 (5 bases each). Germline values: CDR1 MNHEY, CDR2 SMNVEV (reference sequence). The CDR3 contains 13 residues. Between the trimmed V and J ends, which lost 8 bases and 7 bases, there was a span of 15 bases. CDR3: CASSSRRDNIQYF. CDR3 DNA: TGTGCCAGCTCATCCCGACGGGACAACATTCAGTACTTC.

This clonotype was counted ten times or more. The chain joins TRBV7-2 to TRBJ2-2; unclear D gene. V shed 5 bases and J shed 9 bases, with 10 bases lying between them. This CDR3 has 12 amino acids. Germline V gene sequence: CDR1 SGHTA, CDR2 FQGNSA. The chain's CDR3 is CASSLGMRELFF. The CDR3 DNA reads TGTGCCAGCAGCCTAGGGATGAGGGAGCTGTTTTTT.

This clonotype turned up a few times. V is TRBV6-2 or TRBV6-3 and J is TRBJ1-2; D is uncertain. Germline-derived CDR1 and CDR2 are MNHEY and SVGEGT. The CDR3 is 15 amino acids. Between the trimmed V and J ends, which lost 3 bases and 0 bases, there was a span of 11 bases. The chain's CDR3 is CASSYLPSANYGYTF. As DNA, the CDR3 is TGTGCCAGCAGTTATCTTCCATCGGCTAACTATGGCTACACCTTC.

This chain connects TRBV6-2 or TRBV6-3 to TRBJ2-7; D might be TRBD1 (6 bases). The CDR3 has 16 amino acids. CDR1 and CDR2 (germline): MNHEY, SVGEGT. V shed 2 bases and J shed 2 bases, with 16 bases lying between them. The CDR3 DNA reads as TGTGCCAGCAGTTACCGTTATCCGGGACATCCCTACGAGCAGTACTTC. As protein: CASSYRYPGHPYEQYF.

The chain combines TRBV2 with TRBJ2-4; a possible D gene is TRBD1 (6 bases). Germline CDR1 reads SNHLY; CDR2 reads FYNNEI. This CDR3 contains 14 residues. The V gene lost 6 bases and the J gene lost 9 bases, with 18 bases spanning the gap. The CDR3 region is CASSEQGISSIQYF. The CDR3 DNA is TGTGCCAGCAGCGAACAGGGCATTTCAAGCATTCAGTACTTC.

This clonotype turned up a few times. The CDR3 protein is CASSLGAGYNNEQFF. The DNA for the CDR3 is TGTGCCAGCAGCTTGGGAGCCGGGTACAACAATGAGCAGTTCTTC. The rearrangement joins TRBV7-2 to TRBJ2-1; TRBD2 might be the D (5 bases). CDR1 and CDR2 (germline): SGHTA, FQGNSA. V was shortened by 3 bases and J by 5 bases, with 14 bases between the two germline ends. This CDR3 spans 15 amino acids.

This clonotype showed up many times. This sequence joins TRBV5-1 and TRBJ2-5; TRBD1 matches at 8 bases. Germline loops: CDR1 SGHRS, CDR2 YFSETQ. CDR3 length equals 15 residues. V dropped 0 bases and J dropped 1; count of bases not matched to a gene: 2. The CDR3 loop is CASSLAGTGQETQYF. The CDR3 DNA sequence: TGCGCCAGCAGCTTGGCAGGGACAGGCCAAGAGACCCAGTACTTC. Filled out from reference TRBV5-1 and TRBJ2-5, the complete variable domain reads KAGVTQTPRYLIKTRGQQVTLSCSPISGHRSVSWYQQTPGQGLQFLFEYFSETQRNKGNFPGRFSGRQFSNSRSEMNVSTLELGDSALYLCASSLAGTGQETQYFGPGTRLLVL.

The V and J genes are TRBV5-1 and TRBJ2-5, with D possibly being TRBD2 (5 bases). Trimming left V 3 bases short and J 3 bases short, with 15 bases between. The CDR3 spans 15 residues. In germline, CDR1 is SGHRS, CDR2 YFSETQ. In DNA form, the CDR3 reads TGCGCCAGCAGCTGGTCCGGGGAACCCGAAGAGACCCAGTACTTC. Translated, it gives CASSWSGEPEETQYF.

V is TRBV28 and J is TRBJ2-7; D unresolved. Germline V gives CDR1 MDHEN, CDR2 SYDVKM. Trimming cost V 4 bases and J 2 bases, with 18 bases left between them. This CDR3 has 16 amino acids. For the CDR3, the DNA is TGTGCCAGCAGTTCCATACAAGAAACCATAACCTACGAGCAGTACTTC. Amino acid sequence: CASSSIQETITYEQYF.

The rearrangement joins TRBV29-1 to TRBJ1-2, with 9 bases aligning to TRBD1. With V trimmed by 5 bases and J by 8 bases, 6 bases remained unmatched. There are 12 residues in the CDR3. The germline V gene has CDR1 SQVTM and CDR2 ANQGSEA. The CDR3, as DNA: TGCAGCGTTCGCGGGACAGGGTCCGGCTACACCTTC. It is translated as CSVRGTGSGYTF.

This clonotype was counted many times. The chain is built from TRBV5-1 and TRBJ2-1; D may match TRBD1 or TRBD2 (6 bases each). The germline V gene encodes CDR1 SGHRS and CDR2 YFSETQ. The CDR3 loop spans 16 amino acids. V was clipped by 3 bases and J by 0 bases, with 13 bases between them. CDR3 residues: CASSSTGASSYNEQFF. In DNA form, the CDR3 reads TGCGCCAGCAGCTCCACGGGGGCGAGCTCCTACAATGAGCAGTTCTTC.

This clonotype was counted only a few times. CDR3 nucleotides: TGCAGCGCCAACGACCTCACCGGGGAGCTGTTTTTT. It is translated as CSANDLTGELFF. The chain couples TRBV29-1 to TRBJ2-2; D ambiguous. Germline V CDR1 and CDR2: SQVTM, ANQGSEA. Trimming stripped 7 bases from V and 4 bases from J, with 10 bases between. CDR3 length: 12 amino acids.

There are a few counts of this clonotype. This chain connects TRBV5-1 to TRBJ1-6; possible D gene TRBD1, 5 bases. The CDR3 length is 14 residues. Per germline, CDR1 SGHRS and CDR2 YFSETQ. With 3 bases removed from V and 8 bases from J, the gap between germline ends came to 12 bases. CDR3 residues: CASSSGTWDSPLHF. The CDR3 DNA follows: TGCGCCAGCAGCTCCGGGACCTGGGATTCACCCCTCCACTTT. Variable domain in full (rest from reference TRBV5-1 and TRBJ1-6): KAGVTQTPRYLIKTRGQQVTLSCSPISGHRSVSWYQQTPGQGLQFLFEYFSETQRNKGNFPGRFSGRQFSNSRSEMNVSTLELGDSALYLCASSSGTWDSPLHFGNGTRLTVT.

This clonotype was detected ten times or more. This chain joins TRBV12-3 or TRBV12-4 and TRBJ2-7; the match to TRBD2 covers 7 bases. V gave up 4 bases and J gave up 6 bases; unmatched junction bases: 0. The CDR3 spans 11 residues. Here the CDR3 DNA reads TGTGCCAGCAGTTGGGGGGGCGAGCAGTACTTC. This translates into CASSWGGEQYF.

The table lists this clonotype with a few counts. This rearrangement joins TRBV10-2 to TRBJ2-7; possible D gene TRBD2, 6 bases. The CDR3 covers 16 residues. CDR1 and CDR2 from the germline V gene are WSHSY and SAAADI. Trimming removed 4 bases from V and 2 bases from J, with 18 bases in between. The CDR3 spells CASSGGFGTQTYEQYF. CDR3 sequence (DNA): TGCGCCAGCAGTGGGGGGTTCGGGACTCAGACCTACGAGCAGTACTTC.

This clonotype came up a few times. This sequence joins TRBV19 and TRBJ2-2, with D uncertain. Germline CDR1 is LNHDA and CDR2 is SQIVND (reference sequence). V dropped 7 bases and J dropped 0 bases, with 9 bases sitting between them. The CDR3 contains 14 residues. As DNA, the CDR3 is TGTGCCAGTAATCCACAAGCGAACACCGGGGAGCTGTTTTTT. Protein: CASNPQANTGELFF.

This chain uses TRBV20-1 with TRBJ2-7; 10 nucleotides align to TRBD1. In germline, CDR1 is DFQATT, CDR2 SNEGSKA (reference sequence). J was trimmed by 5 bases and V by 3 bases; bases with no gene match: 4. This CDR3 has 13 residues. CDR3 sequence reads: CSASLGQGNEQYF. The CDR3 DNA sequence: TGCAGTGCTAGTTTGGGACAGGGGAACGAGCAGTACTTC.

This clonotype was counted only a few times. This rearrangement joins TRBV4-3 to TRBJ1-1, with a possible D match to TRBD1 (5 bases). The CDR3 sequence is 15 residues long. V was pared by 3 bases and J by 1 base, with 12 bases between. The germline V gene encodes CDR1 LGHNA and CDR2 YSLEER. The CDR3 region is CASSQNHGQNTEAFF. In DNA form, the CDR3 reads TGCGCCAGCAGCCAGAATCATGGACAGAACACTGAAGCTTTCTTT.

Many counts were recorded for this clonotype. The chain couples TRBV11-2 to TRBJ2-2; D is possibly TRBD2 (6 bases). Germline CDR1 is SGHAT and CDR2 is FQNNGV. This CDR3 is 16 amino acids long. The V end was cut by 6 bases, the J end by 4 bases, with 18 bases between. The CDR3, as DNA: TGTGCCAGCAGGACCGCGGGGCAACCGATCACCGGGGAGCTGTTTTTT. This codes for CASRTAGQPITGELFF.

This clonotype was counted only a few times. The V call is TRBV7-8, the J call TRBJ2-7; TRBD2 matches 7 bases. CDR3 size: 14 residues. Per the germline V gene, CDR1 is SGHVS and CDR2 is FQNEAQ. Losses at the gene ends were 8 bases for V and 4 bases for J; bases not matched to a gene: 11. The CDR3: CASRRGDPGYEQYF. The DNA for the CDR3 is TGTGCCAGCCGCCGGGGGGACCCTGGGTACGAGCAGTACTTC.

CDR3 DNA sequence: TGTGCCAGCAGTTTAGCGCTAGGGACAGGGTACACTGAAGCTTTCTTT. Translation gives CASSLALGTGYTEAFF. The V call is TRBV12-3 or TRBV12-4, the J call TRBJ1-1, with 9 bases identical to TRBD1. The CDR3 consists of 16 residues. The J segment lost 3 bases and the V segment lost 0 bases, leaving 5 bases of the junction unmatched.